The rows below give T cell receptor beta chains drawn from one sample of a study of T cell repertoires in cytomegalovirus infection. Via MiXCR, TCRdb re-called the reads, giving one row per CDR3 protein. This sample has 310,000 or so distinct CDR3 sequences, with roughly 24% found just once. Sequenced sample: PBMCs. The origin of the receptors is a human donor in good health (CMV status not recorded). Some clones in this sample may be carry-over from other donors' samples. Both conserved end residues are part of each CDR3. The D gene is left open where the match is weak. Size is stated for part of the rows, as once, few or many counts, or as a class when the clone is expanded.

TRBD1	TRBV15	-	TRBJ2-5	CATSSHRGGETQYF	TGTGCCACCAGCAGTCACAGGGGTGGAGAGACCCAGTACTTC
-	TRBV5-1	-	TRBJ2-3	CASSPDPLGGDTQYF	TGCGCCAGCAGCCCGGACCCCCTAGGGGGAGATACGCAGTATTTT
TRBD1	TRBV4-1	few	TRBJ2-7	CASSQPGQGNYEQYF	TGCGCCAGCAGCCAACCGGGACAGGGAAACTACGAGCAGTACTTC
TRBD2	TRBV7-3	-	TRBJ2-2	CASSRPTSGSGRRELFF	TGTGCCAGCAGCCGTCCGACTAGCGGGTCGGGGCGTAGGGAGCTGTTTTTT
-	TRBV19	-	TRBJ2-3	CASCLGGLIGGDTQYF	TGTGCCAGTTGCCTTGGAGGGCTCATAGGAGGAGATACGCAGTATTTT
-	TRBV18	-	TRBJ2-5	CASSPSGAETQYF	TGTGCCAGCTCACCATCGGGAGCGGAGACCCAGTACTTC
-	TRBV4-3	few	TRBJ1-4	CASSQDPQGHGKKLFF	TGCGCCAGCAGCCAAGATCCCCAGGGTCATGGAAAAAAACTGTTTTTT
TRBD1	TRBV20-1	-	TRBJ1-5	CSARDRRGGPQHF	TGCAGTGCTAGGGACAGGCGAGGGGGGCCCCAGCATTTT
TRBD1	TRBV10-3	few	TRBJ2-4	CAISVSGGMVNIQYF	TGTGCCATCAGTGTATCAGGGGGTATGGTAAACATTCAGTACTTC
-	TRBV6-2/TRBV6-3	many	TRBJ1-1	CASSPYRDTEAFF	TGTGCCAGCAGCCCTTACAGGGACACTGAAGCTTTCTTT
TRBD1	TRBV7-2	many	TRBJ1-4	CASSLAPTGVREKLFF	TGTGCCAGCAGCTTAGCTCCCACAGGGGTTCGGGAAAAACTGTTTTTT
-	TRBV4-2	-	TRBJ2-7	CASSQEFRETEQYF	TGTGCCAGCAGCCAAGAGTTCCGGGAGACAGAGCAGTACTTC
-	TRBV7-6	many	TRBJ2-1	CASSPTLGTLGYNEQFF	TGTGCCAGCAGCCCAACCCTCGGGACACTTGGGTACAATGAGCAGTTCTTC